The clone carrying this T cell receptor (beta chain) was picked up many times. Germline CDR1 DFQATT, CDR2 SNEGSKA (reference sequence). V shed 3 bases and J 3 bases; nucleotides not matched to a gene: 5. CDR3 length: 14 residues. TCRdb re-derived calls from the RT-PCR reads in MiXCR, one entry per CDR3 protein. Here the sample spans about 680,000 distinct CDR3 sequences, 14% being singletons. This clonotype originated in a female donor in good health, serving as a healthy control. The V call is TRBV20-1, the J call TRBJ1-5; 7 nucleotides line up with TRBD1. Sequencing was done on a sample of memory CD4+ T cells from blood. CDR3 region: CSASVTGDNQPQHF. As DNA, the CDR3 is TGCAGTGCTAGCGTTACAGGGGACAATCAGCCCCAGCATTTT.